These 8 T cell receptor beta chains were sequenced from one sample in a study of shared clonotypes between healthy human individuals. Cells designated naive CD8 were CD45RO-negative and were positively selected for CCR7, with terminally differentiated effector memory CD45RA+ cells excluded. Assay used: immunoSEQ multiplex PCR; TCRdb lists only in-frame clones, some missing. There are around 2.1 million clones in the sample; 90% to 95% occur only once, and 1.5% to 2% lies in the top ten. The specimen sequenced was naive CD8+ T cells from PBMCs. The source is a man aged 18 to 35 in good health. Some clones in this sample may be carry-over from other donors' samples.

This chain uses TRBV5-4 with TRBJ2-5; TRBD1 agrees at 8 bases. The CDR3 sequence is 15 residues long. V lost 4 bases and J lost 3; bases outside the gene matches: 8. Germline values: CDR1 SGHNT, CDR2 YYREEE (reference sequence). The CDR3 DNA follows: TGTGCCAGCAGCCCGGGACAGGAGATAGAAGAGACCCAGTACTTC. Protein product: CASSPGQEIEETQYF.

This chain links TRBV11-2 with TRBJ2-3; maybe TRBD1 (6 bases). The CDR3 runs 15 residues. V shed 5 bases and J shed 2 bases, with 14 bases lying between them. Germline lookup yields CDR1 SGHAT and CDR2 FQNNGV. The CDR3 reads CASSPGDGDTDTQYF. The CDR3 nucleotides read TGTGCCAGCAGCCCAGGGGACGGAGACACAGATACGCAGTATTTT.

The V gene is TRBV9, the J gene TRBJ2-1; D is undetermined. CDR3 length: 13 residues. V lost 0 bases and J 9 bases, leaving 10 bases between the germline ends. Germline-derived CDR1 and CDR2 are SGDLS and YYNGEE. CDR3 sequence: CASSVEGVAEQFF. CDR3 sequence (DNA): TGTGCCAGCAGCGTAGAGGGTGTGGCTGAGCAGTTCTTC.

This chain connects TRBV9 to TRBJ2-7, with a tentative D call TRBD2 (5 bases). With 8 bases removed from V and 2 bases from J, the gap between germline ends came to 14 bases. The length of the CDR3 is 13 residues. Looked up from germline, CDR1 is SGDLS and CDR2 is YYNGEE. CDR3 DNA sequence: TGTGCCAGTTTGCGGGTGCACCCCTACGAGCAGTACTTC. Residues: CASLRVHPYEQYF. Full variable domain (rest looked up from reference TRBV9 and TRBJ2-7): DSGVTQTPKHLITATGQRVTLRCSPRSGDLSVYWYQQSLDQGLQFLIQYYNGEERAKGNILERFSAQQFPDLHSELNLSSLELGDSALYFCASLRVHPYEQYFGPGTRLTVT.

This rearrangement joins TRBV29-1 to TRBJ2-1; no clear D. V was cut by 3 bases and J by 4 bases, with 4 bases left in between. Germline loops: CDR1 SQVTM, CDR2 ANQGSEA. The CDR3 is 11 amino acids. The CDR3, as DNA: TGCAGCGTTGACTTGTACAATGAGCAGTTCTTC. Translation: CSVDLYNEQFF.

The V gene is TRBV28, the J gene TRBJ2-1; D gene unclear. V lost 5 bases and J lost 7, with 18 bases in between. CDR3 length: 15 amino acids. CDR1 and CDR2 (germline): MDHEN, SYDVKM. The CDR3, as DNA: TGTGCCAGCAGTCCACCTCCCGGGCAGCAAAATGAGCAGTTCTTC. Translated: CASSPPPGQQNEQFF.

The chain combines TRBV27 with TRBJ2-7, with 11 bases matching TRBD1. Germline trimming cut 6 bases from V and 6 bases from J; bases unmatched to any gene: 10. There are 15 residues in the CDR3. Per germline, CDR1 MNHEY and CDR2 SMNVEV (reference sequence). This CDR3 reads CASSLRGQGVSEQYF. The CDR3 region has the DNA TGTGCCAGCAGCCTTAGGGGACAGGGGGTCTCCGAGCAGTACTTC.

A remark on this clone: Other DNA sequences in the same sample also yield this CDR3. The rearrangement uses TRBV7-3 and TRBJ2-1; no clear D. The CDR3 is 13 residues long. V was trimmed by 2 bases and J by 3 bases, leaving 5 bases between them. Per germline, CDR1 SGHTA and CDR2 FQGTGA. DNA of the CDR3: TGTGCCAGCAGCTTATTGGGCTACAATGAGCAGTTCTTC. It translates to CASSLLGYNEQFF.